This is a list of T cell receptor beta chains from one sample in a study of graft-versus-host responses after intestinal transplantation. The antigens of these receptors remain unknown. TCRdb's table, derived via immunoSEQ multiplex PCR, lists solely in-frame clones and lacks some. The repertoire holds 90,000 to 100,000 clones, with around 90% as singletons. The input for sequencing was unstimulated CD8+ T cells sorted from spleen or lymph node cells, taken before intestinal transplant. Receptors were obtained from a human donor who received an intestinal transplant. Each CDR3 is given with its conserved first and last residue. Each record gives: J gene, D gene, V gene, clone size, CDR3 DNA, CDR3 protein. A D gene is named only where the DNA matches it firmly. A row's size may be missing; if present it is once, few, many or a size class.

>TRBJ1-6|TRBD1|TRBV19|-
TGTGCCAGTAGTACTACAGGGGGCTCCTATAATTCACCCCTCCACTTT
CASSTTGGSYNSPLHF
>TRBJ2-7|-|TRBV27|-
TGTGCCAGCAGTTTATCTTCAGGGCTGGGGTACGAGCAGTACTTC
CASSLSSGLGYEQYF
>TRBJ2-3|TRBD2|TRBV2|once
TGTGCCAGCTCTAGCGGGGTAGGCACAGATACGCAGTATTTT
CASSSGVGTDTQYF
>TRBJ2-1|TRBD2|TRBV4-1|-
TGCGCCAGCAGCCAAGCTGCGGGGGGGCCCTACAATGAGCAGTTCTTC
CASSQAAGGPYNEQFF
>TRBJ2-7|TRBD2|TRBV19|-
TGTGCCAGTAGTATCGGTAGCGGGAGGGCCGTCGAGCAGTACTTC
CASSIGSGRAVEQYF
>TRBJ2-7|TRBD1|TRBV10-2|-
TGCGCCAGCAGAGGAGACAGGGGGCTATCCTACGAGCAGTACTTC
CASRGDRGLSYEQYF
>TRBJ1-1|-|TRBV2|few
TGTGCCAGCAGTGGGGGAGAGGGCAATGAAGCTTTCTTT
CASSGGEGNEAFF
>TRBJ2-7|-|TRBV12-5|-
TGTGCTAGTGGTGTGCGATTGACCTACGAGCAGTACTTC
CASGVRLTYEQYF
>TRBJ2-7|TRBD1|TRBV27|few
TGTGCCAGCAGTTTAGGGGACAGGGGCTACGAGCAGTACTTC
CASSLGDRGYEQYF
>TRBJ2-3|-|TRBV27|-
TGTGCCAGCAGTTCCGGGGATACGCAGTATTTT
CASSSGDTQYF
>TRBJ1-6|TRBD1|TRBV5-1|-
TGCGCCAGCAGCTTGAGACAGGGGAATTCACCCCTCCACTTT
CASSLRQGNSPLHF
>TRBJ2-7|TRBD2|TRBV5-1|-
TGCGCCAGCAGCTTTCTTAGCGGGTACGAGCAGTACTTC
CASSFLSGYEQYF
>TRBJ1-1|-|TRBV10-3|-
TGTGCCATCAGAGACATAGAAACTGAAGCTTTCTTT
CAIRDIETEAFF